These 17 T cell receptor beta chains were all obtained from the same sample, sequenced in a study of blood T cell repertoires in COVID-19. Some clones are missing from TCRdb's copy, which holds only in-frame ones; the method was immunoSEQ multiplex PCR. This table has more than 80,000 clones, around 86% appearing once. The source material was peripheral blood. The receptor source for this set is a man aged 35 to 55 with acute or convalescent COVID-19.

The CDR3 region has the DNA TGCAGCGTGAGCTATGGCTACACCTTC. Translating gives CSVSYGYTF. This chain joins TRBV29-1 and TRBJ1-2, with unresolved D. The V end was cut by 6 bases, the J end by 4 bases, with 3 bases between. The CDR3 is made up of 9 amino acids. Germline CDR1 SQVTM, CDR2 ANQGSEA.

The CDR3 nucleotides read TGTGCCAGCAGTGAAGGGGGCAGACCCTACGAGCAGTACTTC. This sequence encodes CASSEGGRPYEQYF. The V and J genes are TRBV6-1 and TRBJ2-7; maybe TRBD1 (5 bases). CDR1 is MNHNS, CDR2 SASEGT, per germline. Trimming pared 1 base from V and 2 bases from J, leaving 9 bases between. The CDR3 is 14 amino acids.

The chain uses TRBV10-2 and TRBJ1-1; D may be TRBD1 (6 bases). The V and J ends lost 7 bases and 1 base respectively, with 13 bases between them. The CDR3 is 14 residues long. Per the germline V gene, CDR1 is WSHSY and CDR2 is SAAADI. For the CDR3, the DNA is TGCGCCAGCAATCAGAACAGGGAGAACACTGAAGCTTTCTTT. Amino acids: CASNQNRENTEAFF.

In its sample, this clone was seen a few times. V is TRBV5-6 and J is TRBJ1-2; D gene uncertain. V lost 2 bases and J 3 bases, leaving 11 bases between the germline ends. CDR1 is SGHDT, CDR2 YYEEEE, per germline. CDR3 size: 14 residues. CDR3 sequence reads: CASSFARSDYGYTF. Here the CDR3 DNA reads TGTGCCAGCAGCTTTGCCCGGAGCGACTATGGCTACACCTTC.

The chain carries TRBV30 and TRBJ1-2, with a weak D call TRBD1 (5 bases). Germline CDR1 is GTSNPN and CDR2 is SVGIG (reference sequence). The CDR3 has 14 amino acids. With 0 bases removed from V and 8 bases from J, the gap between germline ends came to 16 bases. The CDR3 nucleotides read TGTGCCTGGAGTGTAGCCCCAGGGTCTGAAGGCTACACCTTC. Translation gives CAWSVAPGSEGYTF. Variable domain in full (rest from reference TRBV30 and TRBJ1-2): SQTIHQWPATLVQPVGSPLSLECTVEGTSNPNLYWYRQAAGRGLQLLFYSVGIGQISSEVPQNLSASRPQDRQFILSSKKLLLSDSGFYLCAWSVAPGSEGYTFGSGTRLTVV.

V usage is TRBV5-6 and J usage is TRBJ2-5; a weak D match, TRBD1 (6 bases). V shed 0 bases and J shed 2 bases, with 8 bases lying between them. CDR3 length: 14 amino acids. CDR1 is SGHDT, CDR2 YYEEEE, per germline. CDR3 bases: TGTGCCAGCAGCTTGGGGACAGCTCAAGAGACCCAGTACTTC. It encodes CASSLGTAQETQYF.

This clone has more than one count but fewer than ten. V gene TRBV27 combines with J gene TRBJ1-6; D is unclear. V gave up 6 bases and J gave up 7 bases, with 19 bases separating them. The V gene's germline CDR1 is MNHEY and CDR2 SMNVEV (reference sequence). The CDR3 runs 16 residues. The DNA for the CDR3 is TGTGCCAGCAGGAACCCCGGGTCCGCGGGCAATTCACCCCTCCACTTT. Encoded protein: CASRNPGSAGNSPLHF.

The chain combines TRBV5-6 with TRBJ2-7; 8 nucleotides match TRBD2. Germline V gene data show CDR1 as SGHDT and CDR2 as YYEEEE. CDR3 length equals 13 residues. J gave up 4 bases and V 0 bases, and 0 bases lay outside the gene matches. CDR3 sequence: CASSLASGYEQYF. Here the CDR3 DNA reads TGTGCCAGCAGCTTGGCTAGCGGGTACGAGCAGTACTTC. The complete variable domain, with remaining parts taken from reference TRBV5-6 and TRBJ2-7, reads DAGVTQSPTHLIKTRGQQVTLRCSPKSGHDTVSWYQQALGQGPQFIFQYYEEEERQRGNFPDRFSGHQFPNYSSELNVNALLLGDSALYLCASSLASGYEQYFGPGTRLTVT.

J is TRBJ1-4 and V is TRBV7-2, with D tentatively TRBD1 (5 bases). Trimming stripped 2 bases from V and 5 bases from J, with 12 bases between. Germline CDR1 and CDR2: SGHTA and FQGNSA. The CDR3 loop spans 15 amino acids. The CDR3: CASSLNGGRNEKLFF. In DNA, the CDR3 is TGTGCCAGCAGCTTAAACGGGGGGAGGAATGAAAAACTGTTTTTT.

V gene TRBV11-3 combines with J gene TRBJ2-1; D gene unclear. The CDR3 spans 13 residues. The V end lost 3 bases, the J end lost 8 bases, and 11 bases lay between the germline ends. Germline CDR1 and CDR2: SGHNT and YENEEA. The CDR3 is CASSLSSVDEQFF. CDR3 coding DNA: TGTGCCAGCAGCTTGAGCAGCGTCGATGAGCAGTTCTTC.

V and J are TRBV6-5 and TRBJ2-7; no reliable D call. The CDR3 length is 15 residues. Trimming shortened V by 5 bases and J by 2 bases, and 16 bases separated the two germline ends. The germline V gene has CDR1 MNHEY and CDR2 SVGAGI. The CDR3 DNA reads as TGTGCCAGCAGTATACGACACGAATTCCCCTACGAGCAGTACTTC. Its protein is CASSIRHEFPYEQYF.

This sequence joins TRBV6-1 and TRBJ1-5, with 7 positions matching TRBD1. V lost 4 bases, J lost 1 base, and 7 bases stayed unmatched. The CDR3 sequence is 16 residues long. Germline-derived CDR1 and CDR2 are MNHNS and SASEGT. CDR3 nucleotide sequence: TGTGCCAGCAGTGCTTTAACAGGGGAAAGCAATCAGCCCCAGCATTTT. Its protein is CASSALTGESNQPQHF.

The rearrangement joins TRBV9 to TRBJ1-3, with 10 bases that match TRBD1. V was pared by 4 bases and J by 0 bases, with 7 bases of the junction left unmatched. Germline values: CDR1 SGDLS, CDR2 YYNGEE. This CDR3 is 17 amino acids long. The CDR3 is CASSPWDRGFSGNTIYF. The CDR3, as DNA: TGTGCCAGCAGCCCTTGGGACAGGGGTTTCTCTGGAAACACCATATATTTT.

The J gene is TRBJ1-5, the V gene TRBV12-3 or TRBV12-4, with TRBD1 as a possible D gene (6 bases). This CDR3 region has 13 residues. Trimming stripped 5 bases from V and 9 bases from J, with 14 bases between. CDR3 sequence: CASSRSQQGPQHF. The CDR3 nucleotides are TGTGCCAGCAGTCGTTCACAACAGGGGCCCCAGCATTTT.

Details on this clone: This specimen includes other DNA sequences encoding the same CDR3. V usage is TRBV5-1 and J usage is TRBJ1-1, with D tentatively TRBD1 (5 bases). The length of the CDR3 is 11 residues. Germline loops: CDR1 SGHRS, CDR2 YFSETQ. The germline V and J ends were trimmed by 5 bases and 3 bases, with 5 bases remaining between them. DNA of the CDR3: TGCGCCAGCAGAGGGGACACTGAAGCTTTCTTT. It specifies CASRGDTEAFF.

V usage is TRBV19 and J usage is TRBJ2-3, with D unresolved. Germline CDR1 reads LNHDA; CDR2 reads SQIVND (reference sequence). The CDR3 totals 14 residues. The V end was cut by 6 bases, the J end by 0 bases, with 10 bases between. The CDR3 DNA reads TGTGCCAGTAGACAGACCGCCAGCACAGATACGCAGTATTTT. Its protein product is CASRQTASTDTQYF.

The chain uses TRBV27 and TRBJ1-5; 7 bases agree with TRBD1. V lost 3 bases, J lost 6 bases, and 8 bases stayed unmatched. This CDR3 has 15 amino acids. CDR1 is MNHEY, CDR2 SMNVEV, per germline (reference sequence). The CDR3 reads CASSFGDREGQPQHF. The CDR3 region has the DNA TGTGCCAGCAGTTTCGGGGACAGAGAGGGTCAGCCCCAGCATTTT.